What follows is one TCR beta chain and its context. Its antigen remains unknown. This specimen belongs to a study of cytotoxic CD8 clonotypes in ibrutinib-treated CLL. Investigators sought sequencing depths of between 1 in 200,000 and 1 in 1 million T cells. Clones were sequenced by immunoSEQ multiplex PCR, and TCRdb holds only the in-frame ones, with some missing. Counted here are about 310,000 clones, around four fifths occurring once; the ten biggest clones make up 6.5% to 8.5%. Regarding the study as a whole: Patients had baseline clonality above age-matched healthy donors, and this clonality moved with circulating CD8+ T-cell counts. Few clonotypes were public, and these shrank or held steady under treatment. Different sampling times were used for sustained-remission and progressing patients.

CDR1 is MDHEN, CDR2 SYDVKM, per germline. Trimming took 2 bases from V and 2 from J, leaving 13 bases between them. This CDR3 comprises 16 residues. Material: PBMCs, obtained before ibrutinib treatment. The receptor was isolated from a human donor with chronic lymphocytic leukemia. The chain joins TRBV28 to TRBJ1-5, with D tentatively TRBD1 (6 bases). CDR3 nucleotides: TGTGCCAGCAGTTTAGTCGGCAGGGGAGGCAATCAGCCCCAGCATTTT. Its protein product is CASSLVGRGGNQPQHF.